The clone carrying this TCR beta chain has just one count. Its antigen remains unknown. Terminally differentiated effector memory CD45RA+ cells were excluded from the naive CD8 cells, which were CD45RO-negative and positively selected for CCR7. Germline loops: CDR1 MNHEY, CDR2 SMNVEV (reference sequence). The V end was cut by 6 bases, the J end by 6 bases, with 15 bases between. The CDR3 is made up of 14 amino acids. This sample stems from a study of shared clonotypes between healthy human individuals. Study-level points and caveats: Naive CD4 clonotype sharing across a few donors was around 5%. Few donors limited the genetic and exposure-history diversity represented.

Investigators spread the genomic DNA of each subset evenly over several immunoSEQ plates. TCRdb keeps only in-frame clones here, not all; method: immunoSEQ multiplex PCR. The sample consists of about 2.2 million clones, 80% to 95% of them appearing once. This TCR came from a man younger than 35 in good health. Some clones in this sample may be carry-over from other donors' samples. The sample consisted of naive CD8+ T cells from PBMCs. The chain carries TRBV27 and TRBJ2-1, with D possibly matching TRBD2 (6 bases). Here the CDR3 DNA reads TGTGCCAGCAGACTAGTAGGAGGGCTCAATGAGCAGTTCTTC. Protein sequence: CASRLVGGLNEQFF.